The 18 T cell receptor beta chains below all came from one sample that was sequenced in a study of blood T cell repertoires in COVID-19. The assay was immunoSEQ multiplex PCR, and TCRdb's table has in-frame clones only and misses some. The table lists about 160,000 clones, 70% to 85% of them singletons. The specimen was peripheral blood. All receptors derive from a man at least 80 years old with COVID-19, enrolled during active disease.

The rearrangement joins TRBV27 to TRBJ1-6, with D possibly TRBD1 on 6 matching bases. The ends were cut back, 3 bases at V and 7 bases at J, with 10 bases in the middle. Germline V gene data show CDR1 as MNHEY and CDR2 as SMNVEV (reference sequence). This CDR3 is 14 amino acids long. Written as DNA, the CDR3 is TGTGCCAGCAGTTTGAACAGGGTGAATTCACCCCTCCACTTT. It translates to CASSLNRVNSPLHF.

The rearrangement joins TRBV7-9 to TRBJ2-1, with D perhaps matching TRBD2 (6 bases). With 5 bases removed from V and 0 bases from J, the gap between germline ends came to 11 bases. This CDR3 is built from 15 residues. CDR1 SEHNR and CDR2 FQNEAQ come from the germline V gene (reference sequence). The CDR3 DNA follows: TGTGCCAGCAGCCCCGGAGGGGCCTCCTACAATGAGCAGTTCTTC. Its translation is CASSPGGASYNEQFF.

The V and J genes are TRBV5-1 and TRBJ2-7; D possibly corresponds to TRBD1 (5 bases). Trimming took 0 bases from V and 3 from J, leaving 13 bases between them. Per the germline V gene, CDR1 is SGHRS and CDR2 is YFSETQ. The CDR3 consists of 15 residues. The CDR3 DNA follows: TGCGCCAGCAGCTTGGGCGGAAGCAGGGACTACGAGCAGTACTTC. Protein product: CASSLGGSRDYEQYF.

The V and J genes are TRBV6-6 and TRBJ1-1; D uncertain. CDR1 MNHNY and CDR2 SVGAGI come from the germline V gene (reference sequence). The CDR3 consists of 15 residues. Trimming took 6 bases from V and 3 from J, leaving 17 bases between them. CDR3 loop: CASRSTTPIDTEAFF. In DNA, the CDR3 is TGTGCCAGCAGGTCAACGACACCCATTGACACTGAAGCTTTCTTT.

This chain links TRBV11-2 with TRBJ2-5, with D uncertain. The germline V and J ends were trimmed by 1 base and 5 bases, with 11 bases remaining between them. The germline V gene encodes CDR1 SGHAT and CDR2 FQNNGV. The CDR3 is 14 residues long. The CDR3 DNA reads as TGTGCCAGCAGCTTAGGGTATAGTGTGGAGACCCAGTACTTC. Translation gives CASSLGYSVETQYF.

This chain connects TRBV2 to TRBJ2-3, with TRBD2 as a possible D gene (5 bases). CDR1 SNHLY and CDR2 FYNNEI come from the germline V gene. The CDR3 runs to 14 residues. Trimming shortened V by 7 bases and J by 0 bases, and 11 bases separated the two germline ends. CDR3 amino acids: CASKREFSTDTQYF. Written as DNA, the CDR3 is TGTGCCAGCAAGAGGGAGTTTAGCACAGATACGCAGTATTTT.

The chain joins TRBV7-2 to TRBJ2-6; possible D gene TRBD1, 6 bases. V lost 4 bases and J lost 0, with 13 bases in between. The CDR3 extends over 17 amino acids. Germline V lookup: CDR1 SGHTA, CDR2 FQGNSA. The CDR3, as DNA: TGTGCCAGCAGCTCCGACAGGCTTACCTCTGGGGCCAACGTCCTGACTTTC. It codes for CASSSDRLTSGANVLTF.

This chain uses TRBV7-8 with TRBJ1-1; 7 bases map to TRBD1. CDR3 length equals 16 residues. Germline-derived CDR1 and CDR2 are SGHVS and FQNEAQ. V shed 4 bases and J 0 bases; nucleotides not matched to a gene: 8. CDR3 region: CASSSSGQALNTEAFF. DNA of the CDR3: TGTGCCAGCAGCTCTTCCGGACAGGCTTTGAACACTGAAGCTTTCTTT. Together with reference TRBV7-8 and TRBJ1-1, the CDR3 gives the full variable domain: GAGVSQSPRYKVAKRGQDVALRCDPISGHVSLFWYQQALGQGPEFLTYFQNEAQLDKSGLPSDRFFAERPEGSVSTLKIQRTQQEDSAVYLCASSSSGQALNTEAFFGQGTRLTVV.

CDR3 residues: CASSLSPPHPYGYTF. In nucleotides, the CDR3 is TGCGCCAGCAGCTTGTCGCCCCCACATCCCTATGGCTACACCTTC. The V gene is TRBV5-1, the J gene TRBJ1-2; D uncertain. V was pared by 1 base and J by 4 bases, with 14 bases between. Germline V CDR1 and CDR2: SGHRS, YFSETQ. This CDR3 has 15 residues.

The chain joins TRBV5-6 to TRBJ2-7; 10 nucleotides align to TRBD1. The junction had 8 bases not matched to a gene; V was cut back by 5 bases and J by 3 bases. Germline values: CDR1 SGHDT, CDR2 YYEEEE. The CDR3 has 15 amino acids. CDR3 sequence: CASRPAGTGVYEQYF. The DNA of the CDR3 is TGTGCCAGCAGACCCGCCGGGACAGGGGTCTACGAGCAGTACTTC.

The chain joins TRBV28 to TRBJ1-1, with 12 positions matching TRBD1. Germline CDR1 and CDR2: MDHEN and SYDVKM. Losses at the gene ends were 5 bases for V and 4 bases for J; bases not matched to a gene: 8. There are 16 residues in the CDR3. CDR3 region: CASSPGTGGAPTEAFF. The DNA for the CDR3 is TGTGCCAGCAGTCCCGGGACAGGGGGCGCGCCCACTGAAGCTTTCTTT.

This chain connects TRBV4-1 to TRBJ1-5; no reliable D call. The germline V and J ends were trimmed by 3 bases and 2 bases, with 8 bases remaining between them. Germline V gene sequence: CDR1 MGHRA, CDR2 YSYEKL. The CDR3 totals 14 residues. The DNA of the CDR3 is TGCGCCAGCAGCCATGATATAGGCAATCAGCCCCAGCATTTT. Amino acids: CASSHDIGNQPQHF.

The chain combines TRBV3-1 (or the pseudogene TRBV3-2) with TRBJ2-5; no definite D call. This CDR3 has 15 amino acids. Germline values: CDR1 LGHDT, CDR2 YNNKEL (reference sequence). V lost 0 bases to trimming and J lost 4 bases, with 12 bases between them. CDR3 protein: CASSQEAVPPETQYF. The CDR3 DNA reads as TGTGCCAGCAGCCAAGAGGCTGTCCCCCCAGAGACCCAGTACTTC.

V gene TRBV9 combines with J gene TRBJ2-1, with 8 bases aligning to TRBD1. V was pared by 7 bases and J by 8 bases, with 17 bases of the junction left unmatched. The V gene's germline CDR1 is SGDLS and CDR2 YYNGEE. CDR3 length: 16 amino acids. CDR3 nucleotide sequence: TGTGCCAGCGCGATAGGGCAGGGGGCGTGGGATGATGAGCAGTTCTTC. This encodes CASAIGQGAWDDEQFF.

The chain carries TRBV18 and TRBJ2-2; 9 bases are shared with TRBD1. CDR3 size: 17 residues. V shed 3 bases, J shed 1 base, and the junction held 6 bases outside the gene matches. Germline values: CDR1 KGHSH, CDR2 LQKENI. The CDR3 DNA sequence: TGTGCCAGCTCACCTCAACAGGGGGCCCTGAACACCGGGGAGCTGTTTTTT. It specifies CASSPQQGALNTGELFF.

This sequence joins TRBV2 and TRBJ1-2; TRBD1 is a possible D gene (5 bases). The CDR3 consists of 12 residues. Germline CDR1 reads SNHLY; CDR2 reads FYNNEI. V lost 8 bases and J 3 bases, leaving 10 bases between the germline ends. The CDR3: CASEGADYGYTF. CDR3 nucleotide sequence: TGTGCCAGCGAAGGGGCGGACTATGGCTACACCTTC.

The V call is TRBV5-1, the J call TRBJ1-1; no clear D. Deletions cut 0 bases from V and 4 bases from J, with 10 bases between. This CDR3 comprises 14 residues. The germline CDR1 and CDR2 sequences are SGHRS and YFSETQ. Here the CDR3 DNA reads TGCGCCAGCAGCTTGGGCGGGCCGGGCACTGAAGCTTTCTTT. It yields the protein CASSLGGPGTEAFF.

The chain couples TRBV7-3 to TRBJ2-3, with D perhaps matching TRBD1 (6 bases). Germline CDR1 and CDR2: SGHTA and FQGTGA. Deletions cut 5 bases from V and 0 bases from J, with 12 bases between. CDR3 length equals 15 residues. The chain's CDR3 is CASSPDRTSTDTQYF. The CDR3 region has the DNA TGTGCCAGCAGCCCAGACAGGACTAGCACAGATACGCAGTATTTT.